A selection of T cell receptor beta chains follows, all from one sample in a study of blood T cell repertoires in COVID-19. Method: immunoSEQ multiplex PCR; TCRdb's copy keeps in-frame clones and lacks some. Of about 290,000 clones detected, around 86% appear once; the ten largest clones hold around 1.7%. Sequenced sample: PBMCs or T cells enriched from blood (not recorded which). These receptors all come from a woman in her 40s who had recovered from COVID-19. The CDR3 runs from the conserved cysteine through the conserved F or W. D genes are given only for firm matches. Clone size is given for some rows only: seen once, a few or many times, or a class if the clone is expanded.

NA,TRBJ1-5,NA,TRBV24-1,CATQSGGSPHNQPQHF,TGTGCCACCCAATCGGGGGGGTCGCCCCACAATCAGCCCCAGCATTTT
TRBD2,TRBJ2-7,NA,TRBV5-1,CASSPGTSGGALRQYF,TGCGCCAGCAGCCCCGGGACTAGCGGGGGGGCATTGAGACAGTACTTC
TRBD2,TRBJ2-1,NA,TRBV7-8,CASSLGPRLAGGEQFF,TGTGCCAGCAGCTTAGGTCCTAGACTAGCGGGAGGCGAGCAGTTCTTC
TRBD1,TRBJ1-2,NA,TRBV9,CASSSTIGGVSYGYTF,TGTGCCAGCAGCTCGACGATAGGGGGCGTTAGCTATGGCTACACCTTC
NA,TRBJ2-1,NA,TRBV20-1,CSASATIRTYNEQFF,TGCAGTGCTAGTGCCACAATCCGGACATACAATGAGCAGTTCTTC
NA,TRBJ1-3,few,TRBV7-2,CASKVGGISGNTIYF,TGTGCCAGCAAAGTCGGGGGGATCTCTGGAAACACCATATATTTT
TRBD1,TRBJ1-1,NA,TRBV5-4,CASSANRGSTEAFF,TGTGCCAGCAGCGCGAACAGGGGTAGCACTGAAGCTTTCTTT
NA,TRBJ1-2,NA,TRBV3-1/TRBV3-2,CASSQGQAGYTF,TGTGCCAGCAGCCAAGGCCAGGCGGGCTACACCTTC
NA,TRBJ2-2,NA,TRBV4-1,CASSQDPRAGELFF,TGCGCCAGCAGCCAAGATCCCAGGGCAGGGGAGCTGTTTTTT
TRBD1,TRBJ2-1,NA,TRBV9,CASSAGDRGYNEQFF,TGTGCCAGCAGCGCCGGGGACAGGGGCTACAATGAGCAGTTCTTC
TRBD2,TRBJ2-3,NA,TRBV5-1,CASSLGTRVSTDTQYF,TGCGCCAGCAGCTTGGGGACTAGAGTTTCCACAGATACGCAGTATTTT
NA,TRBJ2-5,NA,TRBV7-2,CASSLEGVRETQYF,TGTGCCAGCAGCTTAGAGGGGGTCCGGGAGACCCAGTACTTC
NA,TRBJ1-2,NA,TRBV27,CASSSATGYPGYTF,TGTGCCAGCAGTTCCGCCACAGGGTATCCCGGCTACACCTTC
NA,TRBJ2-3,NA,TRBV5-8,CASSLARYGGSTDTQYF,TGTGCCAGCAGCTTGGCCCGTTACGGGGGAAGCACAGATACGCAGTATTTT
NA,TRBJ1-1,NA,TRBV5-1,CASSLEGGGTEAFF,TGCGCCAGCAGCTTGGAGGGTGGAGGGACTGAAGCTTTCTTT
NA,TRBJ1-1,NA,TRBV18,CASSLNRGHTEAFF,TGTGCCAGCTCGTTGAATAGGGGTCACACTGAAGCTTTCTTT
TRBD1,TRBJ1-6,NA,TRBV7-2,CASSLQRQGYSPLHF,TGTGCCAGCAGCTTACAACGACAGGGATACTCGCCCCTCCACTTT
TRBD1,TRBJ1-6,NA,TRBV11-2,CASSISGTDASLHF,TGTGCCAGCAGCATATCCGGGACAGACGCCTCCCTCCACTTT
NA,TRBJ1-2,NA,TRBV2,CASTPDSYYGYTF,TGTGCCAGCACCCCGGACAGTTACTATGGCTACACCTTC
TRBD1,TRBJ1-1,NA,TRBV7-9,CASSPDRGGGTEAFF,TGTGCCAGCAGCCCCGACAGGGGGGGCGGTACTGAAGCTTTCTTT
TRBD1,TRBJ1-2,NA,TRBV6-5,CASSSTGDYGYTF,TGTGCCAGCAGTTCTACAGGGGACTATGGCTACACCTTC
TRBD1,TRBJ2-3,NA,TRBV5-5,CASSLTGGAGTQYF,TGTGCCAGCAGCTTAACAGGGGGCGCGGGTACGCAGTATTTT
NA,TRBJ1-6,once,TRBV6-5,CASSRTVLYNSPLHF,TGTGCCAGCAGTCGTACAGTTTTATATAATTCACCCCTCCACTTT
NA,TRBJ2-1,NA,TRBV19,CASSTGRENEQFF,TGTGCCAGTAGTACAGGCAGGGAAAATGAGCAGTTCTTC
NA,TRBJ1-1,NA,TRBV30,CALQGRNTEAFF,TGTGCCTTACAGGGACGGAACACTGAAGCTTTCTTT
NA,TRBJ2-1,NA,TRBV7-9,CASSLTAAYNEQFF,TGTGCCAGCAGCTTAACGGCGGCATACAATGAGCAGTTCTTC
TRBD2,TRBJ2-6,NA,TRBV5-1,CASSAGGGLGANVLTF,TGCGCCAGCAGCGCGGGAGGGGGCCTTGGGGCCAACGTCCTGACTTTC
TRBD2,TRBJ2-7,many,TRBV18,CASSPPGGEQYF,TGTGCCAGCTCACCACCGGGGGGGGAGCAGTACTTC
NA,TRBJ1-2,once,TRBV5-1,CASSLVLLEGHGGYTF,TGCGCCAGCAGCTTGGTCCTACTCGAGGGCCACGGTGGCTACACCTTC
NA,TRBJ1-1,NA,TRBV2,CASTEYTEAFF,TGTGCCAGCACCGAGTACACTGAAGCTTTCTTT
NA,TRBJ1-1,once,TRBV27,CASSSQRGGAFF,TGTGCCAGCAGTTCACAAAGAGGGGGAGCTTTCTTT
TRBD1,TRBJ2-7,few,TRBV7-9,CASSPGPQGTYEQYF,TGTGCCAGCAGCCCCGGTCCACAGGGGACCTACGAGCAGTACTTC
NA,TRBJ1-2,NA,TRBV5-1,CASSLAGDGYTF,TGCGCCAGCAGCTTGGCAGGGGATGGCTACACCTTC
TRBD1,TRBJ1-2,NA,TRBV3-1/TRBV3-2,CASSQGQYGYTF,TGTGCCAGCAGCCAGGGACAGTATGGCTACACCTTC
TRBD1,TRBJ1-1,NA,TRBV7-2,CASSATGGDTEAFF,TGTGCCAGCAGCGCGACAGGGGGGGACACTGAAGCTTTCTTT
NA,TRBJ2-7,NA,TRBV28,CASSFIGYEQYF,TGTGCCAGCAGTTTTATCGGCTACGAGCAGTACTTC
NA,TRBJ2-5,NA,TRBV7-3,CASSLPGAGETQYF,TGTGCCAGCAGCTTACCTGGAGCGGGAGAGACCCAGTACTTC
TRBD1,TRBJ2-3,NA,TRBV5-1,CASSVGTGGQGDTQYF,TGCGCCAGCAGCGTGGGAACAGGGGGACAGGGAGATACGCAGTATTTT
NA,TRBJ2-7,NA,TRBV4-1,CASSQELTYEQYF,TGCGCCAGCAGCCAAGAACTAACCTACGAGCAGTACTTC
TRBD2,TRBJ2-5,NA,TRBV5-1,CASSPAGTSGQETQYF,TGCGCCAGCAGCCCGGCCGGGACTAGCGGCCAAGAGACCCAGTACTTC
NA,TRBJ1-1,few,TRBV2,CASSQRQAEAFF,TGTGCCAGCAGCCAACGACAGGCTGAAGCTTTCTTT
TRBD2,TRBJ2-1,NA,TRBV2,CASSDSGGANEQFF,TGTGCCAGCAGTGACAGCGGGGGGGCAAATGAGCAGTTCTTC
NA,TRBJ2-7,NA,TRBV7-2,CASSKQGPYEQYF,TGTGCCAGCAGCAAACAGGGTCCCTACGAGCAGTACTTC
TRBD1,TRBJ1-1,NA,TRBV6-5,CASSLDRGSTEAFF,TGTGCCAGCAGCCTCGACAGGGGAAGCACTGAAGCTTTCTTT
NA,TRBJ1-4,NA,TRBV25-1,CASSDRGGKLFF,TGTGCCAGCAGTGATCGGGGAGGAAAACTGTTTTTT
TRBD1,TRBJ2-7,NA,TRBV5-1,CASSLGGQTYEQYF,TGCGCCAGCAGCTTGGGGGGACAGACCTACGAGCAGTACTTC
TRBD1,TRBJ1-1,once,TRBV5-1,CASSYPGGRATEAFF,TGCGCCAGCAGCTACCCAGGGGGCAGGGCGACTGAAGCTTTCTTT
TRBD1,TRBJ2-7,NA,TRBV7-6,CASSPQGPYEQYF,TGTGCCAGCAGCCCACAGGGGCCTTACGAGCAGTACTTC
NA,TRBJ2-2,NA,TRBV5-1,CASSLDPGTGELFF,TGCGCCAGCAGCTTGGATCCGGGGACCGGGGAGCTGTTTTTT
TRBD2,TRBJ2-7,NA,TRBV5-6,CASSQVPSGASEQYF,TGTGCCAGCAGCCAGGTTCCTAGCGGGGCGTCGGAGCAGTACTTC